This T cell receptor (beta chain) came from a study of T cell clonotyping in hematopoietic cell transplantation. Looked up from germline, CDR1 is SGHNT and CDR2 is YYREEE (reference sequence). V dropped 10 bases and J dropped 0 bases, with 13 bases sitting between them. The length of the CDR3 is 13 residues. Here immunoSEQ multiplex PCR was the method, and the copy in TCRdb shows in-frame clones only, minus some. The profile shows 4,500 to 6,000 clones, 80% to 95% of them singletons. What was sequenced was peripheral blood mononuclear cells. The origin of this receptor is a middle-aged man in good health. Some clones in this sample may be carry-over from other donors' samples. The chain recombines TRBV5-4 with TRBJ1-1, with no clear D. The CDR3 nucleotides read TGTGCCGGCGGGCGGGAGATGAACACTGAAGCTTTCTTT. Its translation: CAGGREMNTEAFF.